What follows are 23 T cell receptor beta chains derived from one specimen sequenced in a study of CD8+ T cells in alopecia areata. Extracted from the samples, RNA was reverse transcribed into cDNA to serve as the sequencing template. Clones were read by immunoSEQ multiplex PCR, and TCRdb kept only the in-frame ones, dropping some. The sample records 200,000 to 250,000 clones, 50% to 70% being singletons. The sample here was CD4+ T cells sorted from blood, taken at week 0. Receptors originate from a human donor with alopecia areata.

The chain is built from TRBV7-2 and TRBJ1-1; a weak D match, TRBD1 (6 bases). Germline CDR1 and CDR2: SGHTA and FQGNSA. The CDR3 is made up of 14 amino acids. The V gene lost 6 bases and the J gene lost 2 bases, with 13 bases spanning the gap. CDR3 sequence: CASRPRQANTEAFF. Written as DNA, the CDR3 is TGTGCCAGCAGACCCCGACAGGCAAACACTGAAGCTTTCTTT.

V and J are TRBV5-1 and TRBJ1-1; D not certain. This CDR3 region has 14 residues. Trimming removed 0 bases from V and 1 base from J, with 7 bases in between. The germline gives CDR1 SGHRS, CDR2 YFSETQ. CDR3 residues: CASSLDMGNTEAFF. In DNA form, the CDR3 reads TGCGCCAGCAGCTTGGATATGGGGAACACTGAAGCTTTCTTT.

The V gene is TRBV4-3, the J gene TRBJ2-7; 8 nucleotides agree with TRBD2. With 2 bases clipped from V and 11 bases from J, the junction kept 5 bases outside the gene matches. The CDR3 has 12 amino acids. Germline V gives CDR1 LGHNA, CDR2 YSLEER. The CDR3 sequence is CASSQPGGTEYF. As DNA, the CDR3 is TGCGCCAGCAGCCAACCGGGAGGGACGGAGTACTTC.

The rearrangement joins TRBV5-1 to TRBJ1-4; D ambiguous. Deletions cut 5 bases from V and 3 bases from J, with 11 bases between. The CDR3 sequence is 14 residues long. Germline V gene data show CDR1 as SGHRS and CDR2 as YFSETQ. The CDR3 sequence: CASREQASNEKLFF. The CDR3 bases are TGCGCCAGCAGGGAGCAGGCGTCTAATGAAAAACTGTTTTTT.

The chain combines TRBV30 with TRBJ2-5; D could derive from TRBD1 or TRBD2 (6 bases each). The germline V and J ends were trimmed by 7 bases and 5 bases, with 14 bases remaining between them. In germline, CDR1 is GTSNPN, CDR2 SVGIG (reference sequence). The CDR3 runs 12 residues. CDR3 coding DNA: TGTGCCTATAGCGGAGGGGGGGAGACCCAGTACTTC. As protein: CAYSGGGETQYF.

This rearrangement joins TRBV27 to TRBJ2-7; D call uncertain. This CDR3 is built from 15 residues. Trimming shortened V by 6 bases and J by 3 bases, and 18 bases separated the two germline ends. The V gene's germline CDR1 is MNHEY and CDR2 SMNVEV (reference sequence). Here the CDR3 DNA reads TGTGCCAGCAGCTCTCCACCAAGAGGAAACTACGAGCAGTACTTC. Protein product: CASSSPPRGNYEQYF.

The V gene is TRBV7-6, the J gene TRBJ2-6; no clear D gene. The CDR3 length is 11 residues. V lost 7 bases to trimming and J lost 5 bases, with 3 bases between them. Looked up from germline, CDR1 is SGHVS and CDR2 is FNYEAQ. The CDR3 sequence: CASTRANVLTF. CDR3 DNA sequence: TGTGCCAGCACCAGGGCCAACGTCCTGACTTTC. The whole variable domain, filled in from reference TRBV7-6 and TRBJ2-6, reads GAGVSQSPRYKVTKRGQDVALRCDPISGHVSLYWYRQALGQGPEFLTYFNYEAQQDKSGLPNDRFSAERPEGSISTLTIQRTEQRDSAMYRCASTRANVLTFGAGSRLTVL.

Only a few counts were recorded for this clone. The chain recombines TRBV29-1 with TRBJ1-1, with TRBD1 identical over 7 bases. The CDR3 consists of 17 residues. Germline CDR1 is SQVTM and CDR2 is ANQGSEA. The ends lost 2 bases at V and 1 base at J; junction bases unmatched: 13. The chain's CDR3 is CSVELEGDSLWNTEAFF. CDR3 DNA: TGCAGCGTTGAATTAGAGGGGGACAGTCTGTGGAACACTGAAGCTTTCTTT.

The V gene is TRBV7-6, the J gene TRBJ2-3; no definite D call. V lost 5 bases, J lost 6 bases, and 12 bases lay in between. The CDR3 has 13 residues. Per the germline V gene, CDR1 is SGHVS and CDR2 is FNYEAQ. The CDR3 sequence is CASSQGGRDTQYF. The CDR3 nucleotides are TGTGCCAGCAGCCAAGGTGGGCGGGATACGCAGTATTTT.

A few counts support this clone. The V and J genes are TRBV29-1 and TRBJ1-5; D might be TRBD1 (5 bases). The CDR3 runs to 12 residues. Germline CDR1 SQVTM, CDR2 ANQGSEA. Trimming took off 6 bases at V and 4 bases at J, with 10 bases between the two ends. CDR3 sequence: CSVGGGNQPQHF. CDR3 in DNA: TGCAGCGTGGGGGGTGGTAATCAGCCCCAGCATTTT.

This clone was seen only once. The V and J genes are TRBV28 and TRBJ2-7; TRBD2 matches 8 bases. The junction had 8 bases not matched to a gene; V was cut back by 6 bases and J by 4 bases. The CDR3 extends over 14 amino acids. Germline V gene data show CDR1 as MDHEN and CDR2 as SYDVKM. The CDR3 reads CASRDGTSIYEQYF. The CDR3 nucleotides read TGTGCCAGCAGAGATGGGACTAGTATTTACGAGCAGTACTTC.

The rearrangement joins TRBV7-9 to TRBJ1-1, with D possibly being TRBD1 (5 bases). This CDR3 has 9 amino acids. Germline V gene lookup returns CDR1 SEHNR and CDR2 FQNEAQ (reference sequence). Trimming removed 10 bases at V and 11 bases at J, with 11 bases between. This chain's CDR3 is CATGTDAFF. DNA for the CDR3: TGTGCCACCGGGACCGATGCTTTCTTT.

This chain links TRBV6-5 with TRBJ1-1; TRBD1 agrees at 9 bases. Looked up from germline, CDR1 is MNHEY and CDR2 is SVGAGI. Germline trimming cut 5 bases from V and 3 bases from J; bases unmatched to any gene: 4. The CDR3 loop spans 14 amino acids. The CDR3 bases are TGTGCCAGCAGTAAGACAGGGGGATACACTGAAGCTTTCTTT. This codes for CASSKTGGYTEAFF.

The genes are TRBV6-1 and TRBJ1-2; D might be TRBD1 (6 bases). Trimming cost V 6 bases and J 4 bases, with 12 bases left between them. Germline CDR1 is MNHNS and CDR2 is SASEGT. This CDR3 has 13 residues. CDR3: CASRIQGVYGYTF. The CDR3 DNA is TGTGCCAGCAGAATACAGGGAGTCTATGGCTACACCTTC.

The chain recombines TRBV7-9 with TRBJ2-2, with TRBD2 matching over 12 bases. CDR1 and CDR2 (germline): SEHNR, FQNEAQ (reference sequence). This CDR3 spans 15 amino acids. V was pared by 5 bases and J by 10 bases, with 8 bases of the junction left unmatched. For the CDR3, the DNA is TGTGCCAGCAGCCGAAGACTAGCGGGGGTCGAGGAGCTGTTTTTT. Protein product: CASSRRLAGVEELFF.

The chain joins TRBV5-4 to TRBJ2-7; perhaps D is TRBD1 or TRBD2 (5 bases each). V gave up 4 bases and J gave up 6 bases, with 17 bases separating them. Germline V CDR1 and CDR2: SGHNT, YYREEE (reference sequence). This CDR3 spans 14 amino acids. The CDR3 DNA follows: TGTGCCAGCAGCCCACCTGGGGGAATAGGCGAGCAGTACTTC. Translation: CASSPPGGIGEQYF.

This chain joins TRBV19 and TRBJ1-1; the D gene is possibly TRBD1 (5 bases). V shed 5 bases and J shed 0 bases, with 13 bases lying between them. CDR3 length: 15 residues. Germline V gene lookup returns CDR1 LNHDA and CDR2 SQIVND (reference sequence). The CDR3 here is CASSAMTAMNTEAFF. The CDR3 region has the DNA TGTGCCAGTAGTGCGATGACAGCGATGAACACTGAAGCTTTCTTT. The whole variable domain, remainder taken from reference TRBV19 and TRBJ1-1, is DGGITQSPKYLFRKEGQNVTLSCEQNLNHDAMYWYRQDPGQGLRLIYYSQIVNDFQKGDIAEGYSVSREKKESFPLTVTSAQKNPTAFYLCASSAMTAMNTEAFFGQGTRLTVV.

CDR3 nucleotide sequence: TGCAGCGTTGTAGACAGGGTCTTTACCTACGAGCAGTACTTC. Translation gives CSVVDRVFTYEQYF. The genes are TRBV29-1 and TRBJ2-7; 7 bases align to TRBD1. V lost 4 bases and J lost 2; bases outside the gene matches: 8. CDR1 is SQVTM, CDR2 ANQGSEA, per germline. This CDR3 has 14 residues.

The CDR3 is CASSYEGQYGYTF. The CDR3 region has the DNA TGTGCCAGCAGTTACGAGGGGCAGTATGGCTACACCTTC. V usage is TRBV6-5 and J usage is TRBJ1-2; maybe TRBD1 (5 bases). The germline V gene encodes CDR1 MNHEY and CDR2 SVGAGI. There are 13 residues in the CDR3. V lost 2 bases and J lost 5, with 9 bases in between.

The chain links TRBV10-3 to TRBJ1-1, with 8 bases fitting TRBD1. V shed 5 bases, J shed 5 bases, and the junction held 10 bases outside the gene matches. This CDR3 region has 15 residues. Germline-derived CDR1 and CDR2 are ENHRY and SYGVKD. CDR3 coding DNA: TGTGCCATCAGTACAGATCAGGGGGCTAAGACTGAAGCTTTCTTT. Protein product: CAISTDQGAKTEAFF.

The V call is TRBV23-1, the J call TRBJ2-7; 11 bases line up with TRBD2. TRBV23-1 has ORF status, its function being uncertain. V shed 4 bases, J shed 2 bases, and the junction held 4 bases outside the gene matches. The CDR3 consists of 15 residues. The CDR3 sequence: CASSLKLAGAYEQYF. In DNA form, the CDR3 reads TGCGCCAGCAGTCTGAAACTAGCGGGGGCCTACGAGCAGTACTTC.

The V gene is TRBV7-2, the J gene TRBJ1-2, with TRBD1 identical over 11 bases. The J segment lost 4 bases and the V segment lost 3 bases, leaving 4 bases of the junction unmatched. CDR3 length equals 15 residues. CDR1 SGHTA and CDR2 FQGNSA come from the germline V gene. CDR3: CASSFSGQGAYGYTF. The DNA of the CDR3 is TGTGCCAGCAGCTTTTCTGGACAGGGGGCCTATGGCTACACCTTC.

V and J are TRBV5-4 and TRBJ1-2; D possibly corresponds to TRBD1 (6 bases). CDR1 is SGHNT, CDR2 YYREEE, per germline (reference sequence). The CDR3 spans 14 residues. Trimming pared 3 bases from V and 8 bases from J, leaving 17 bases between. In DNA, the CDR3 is TGTGCCAGCAGCTCGGACAGAATACAATGGGGCTACACCTTC. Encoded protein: CASSSDRIQWGYTF.